These 18 T cell receptor beta chains originate from one sample sequenced in a study of T cell changes during pregnancy in multiple sclerosis. Sequencing used immunoSEQ multiplex PCR; TCRdb keeps in-frame clones, though not all of them. The sample carries 50,000 or so clones, over 90% recorded once. Sequencing used CD8+ T cells from peripheral blood mononuclear cells, obtained in the first trimester of pregnancy. The source is a female donor with multiple sclerosis, enrolled in a pregnancy study.

This clone occurred once. In nucleotides, the CDR3 is TGTGCCAGTAGTTGGGGGACTAGCGGGAAAGAGACCCAGTACTTC. Amino acid sequence: CASSWGTSGKETQYF. The chain employs TRBV19 and TRBJ2-5; 13 bases match TRBD2. The CDR3 is 15 residues long. V dropped 5 bases and J dropped 3; count of bases not matched to a gene: 3. Germline loops: CDR1 LNHDA, CDR2 SQIVND (reference sequence).

The chain has TRBV27 and TRBJ2-1, with a tentative D call TRBD2 (5 bases). This CDR3 is built from 13 residues. The germline V gene has CDR1 MNHEY and CDR2 SMNVEV (reference sequence). Trimming took off 6 bases at V and 6 bases at J, with 12 bases between the two ends. In nucleotides, the CDR3 is TGTGCCAGCAGGGACTTATTAGGCAATGAGCAGTTCTTC. It codes for CASRDLLGNEQFF.

The rearrangement joins TRBV27 to TRBJ2-1, with TRBD2 identical over 7 bases. V lost 4 bases, J lost 9 bases, and 3 bases stayed unmatched. Germline V gene sequence: CDR1 MNHEY, CDR2 SMNVEV (reference sequence). This CDR3 is 12 amino acids long. This chain's CDR3 is CASSWGGGEQFF. In nucleotides, the CDR3 is TGTGCCAGCAGTTGGGGCGGGGGTGAGCAGTTCTTC.

This sequence joins TRBV11-3 and TRBJ2-2; the D is unclear. CDR3 length equals 14 residues. V gave up 4 bases and J gave up 1 base, with 7 bases separating them. The V gene's germline CDR1 is SGHNT and CDR2 YENEEA. CDR3: CASSSIQNTGELFF. As DNA, the CDR3 is TGTGCCAGCAGCTCAATACAGAACACCGGGGAGCTGTTTTTT.

The chain recombines TRBV5-1 with TRBJ2-1; D possibly corresponds to TRBD1 (6 bases). This CDR3 spans 16 amino acids. Germline loops: CDR1 SGHRS, CDR2 YFSETQ. Trimming removed 4 bases from V and 6 bases from J, with 20 bases in between. CDR3 in amino acids: CASSNYEGGEGNEQFF. The DNA of the CDR3 is TGCGCCAGCAGCAACTACGAAGGGGGAGAAGGCAATGAGCAGTTCTTC.

The chain combines TRBV10-2 with TRBJ2-1; 9 nucleotides match TRBD2. The ends lost 2 bases at V and 6 bases at J; junction bases unmatched: 5. The CDR3 spans 15 residues. Looked up from germline, CDR1 is WSHSY and CDR2 is SAAADI. The CDR3 is CASSEGSGRTNEQFF. The CDR3 DNA sequence: TGCGCCAGCAGTGAGGGTAGCGGGAGAACCAATGAGCAGTTCTTC.

This chain links TRBV6-5 with TRBJ2-5; D gene uncertain. The CDR3 length is 15 residues. V lost 2 bases and J 3 bases, leaving 13 bases between the germline ends. Germline lookup yields CDR1 MNHEY and CDR2 SVGAGI. CDR3 protein: CASSYGRGREETQYF. The CDR3 coding sequence is TGTGCCAGCAGTTACGGCAGAGGCCGAGAAGAGACCCAGTACTTC.

The DNA for the CDR3 is TGTGCCAGCAGTGAAAGGGGCGAAAACACCGGGGAGCTGTTTTTT. Its translation is CASSERGENTGELFF. The chain recombines TRBV6-4 with TRBJ2-2; perhaps TRBD1 as D (5 bases). The CDR3 extends over 15 amino acids. Germline V gene data show CDR1 as MRHNA and CDR2 as SNTAGT. Between the trimmed V and J ends, which lost 3 bases and 2 bases, there was a span of 10 bases.

The chain has TRBV18 and TRBJ2-7; 8 nucleotides align to TRBD2. The CDR3 runs 16 residues. J was trimmed by 2 bases and V by 3 bases; bases with no gene match: 9. Germline lookup yields CDR1 KGHSH and CDR2 LQKENI. The CDR3 DNA reads TGTGCCAGCTCACCGCCGGACGTCGGGGGGGCCTACGAGCAGTACTTC. It translates to CASSPPDVGGAYEQYF. Complete variable domain (other parts from reference TRBV18 and TRBJ2-7): NAGVMQNPRHLVRRRGQEARLRCSPMKGHSHVYWYRQLPEEGLKFMVYLQKENIIDESGMPKERFSAEFPKEGPSILRIQQVVRGDSAAYFCASSPPDVGGAYEQYFGPGTRLTVT.

V and J are TRBV2 and TRBJ2-7; TRBD1 might be the D (6 bases). Looked up from germline, CDR1 is SNHLY and CDR2 is FYNNEI. CDR3 length equals 13 residues. Deletions cut 4 bases from V and 3 bases from J, with 10 bases between. The CDR3 protein is CASSVGQYYEQYF. The CDR3, as DNA: TGTGCCAGCAGTGTTGGACAGTACTACGAGCAGTACTTC. Full variable domain (outside the CDR3, taken from reference TRBV2 and TRBJ2-7): EPEVTQTPSHQVTQMGQEVILRCVPISNHLYFYWYRQILGQKVEFLVSFYNNEISEKSEIFDDQFSVERPDGSNFTLKIRSTKLEDSAMYFCASSVGQYYEQYFGPGTRLTVT.

This sequence joins TRBV27 and TRBJ1-5; D gene unclear. The CDR3 contains 13 residues. V dropped 6 bases and J dropped 3 bases, with 9 bases sitting between them. Per germline, CDR1 MNHEY and CDR2 SMNVEV (reference sequence). CDR3 protein: CASRADFNQPQHF. The CDR3 bases are TGTGCCAGCAGGGCGGACTTCAATCAGCCCCAGCATTTT.

The CDR3: CASSSREGSIEQYF. Written as DNA, the CDR3 is TGTGCCAGCAGTTCCAGGGAAGGTTCCATCGAGCAGTACTTC. This chain links TRBV27 with TRBJ2-7; maybe TRBD1 (5 bases). Deletions cut 4 bases from V and 6 bases from J, with 16 bases between. The CDR3 consists of 14 residues. Germline V gene lookup returns CDR1 MNHEY and CDR2 SMNVEV (reference sequence).

The gene calls are TRBV4-1 and TRBJ2-5, with no clear D. Germline CDR1 reads MGHRA; CDR2 reads YSYEKL. The V end lost 1 base, the J end lost 2 bases, and 11 bases lay between the germline ends. The CDR3 contains 15 residues. The CDR3 spells CASSQVNRKQETQYF. In DNA, the CDR3 is TGCGCCAGCAGCCAAGTTAACAGAAAGCAAGAGACCCAGTACTTC.

V is TRBV19 and J is TRBJ2-1, with D hard to call. This CDR3 comprises 12 residues. The ends were cut back, 0 bases at V and 7 bases at J, with 4 bases in the middle. Germline values: CDR1 LNHDA, CDR2 SQIVND (reference sequence). This CDR3 is CASSIDRNEQFF. The DNA of the CDR3 is TGTGCCAGTAGTATAGACCGGAATGAGCAGTTCTTC.

This chain joins TRBV19 and TRBJ2-2, with TRBD2 matching over 13 bases. Germline V gene lookup returns CDR1 LNHDA and CDR2 SQIVND (reference sequence). The CDR3 consists of 14 residues. V gave up 10 bases and J gave up 7 bases; unmatched junction bases: 6. CDR3 loop: CATTGLAGHGELFF. Here the CDR3 DNA reads TGTGCCACCACGGGACTAGCGGGGCACGGGGAGCTGTTTTTT.

Remarks on this clone: The same CDR3 also results from other DNA sequences found in this sample. The chain has TRBV5-6 and TRBJ2-2; no clear D gene. The V and J ends lost 2 bases and 2 bases respectively, with 7 bases between them. CDR1 is SGHDT and CDR2 is YYEEEE in the germline V gene. CDR3 length: 14 residues. The chain's CDR3 is CASSFTLNTGELFF. In DNA form, the CDR3 reads TGTGCCAGCAGCTTTACACTAAACACCGGGGAGCTGTTTTTT.

This clone was picked up one time. The chain combines TRBV4-2 with TRBJ2-1; 11 bases are a match to TRBD2. The CDR3 is 19 residues long. The germline V gene encodes CDR1 LGHNA and CDR2 YNFKEQ. J gave up 5 bases and V 5 bases, and 17 bases lay outside the gene matches. The CDR3 spells CASSSYPGLAGGRDNEQFF. The CDR3 nucleotides are TGTGCCAGCAGCTCCTACCCGGGCCTAGCGGGAGGAAGGGACAATGAGCAGTTCTTC.

In its sample, this clone was seen once. CDR3 loop: CASSVDRVSTEAFF. The CDR3 DNA sequence: TGTGCCAGCAGTGTGGACAGGGTGAGCACTGAAGCTTTCTTT. The V gene is TRBV6-1, the J gene TRBJ1-1; 8 bases match TRBD1. The germline V gene encodes CDR1 MNHNS and CDR2 SASEGT. The CDR3 consists of 14 residues. V gave up 4 bases and J gave up 4 bases; unmatched junction bases: 5.